The sample holds a few counts of the clone carrying this TCR beta chain. The antigen is unknown. The source of the sample is a study of T-cell reconstitution after alpha-beta-depleted transplantation in children. General study points: The origin of high day-60 TCRbeta diversity in some patients lay in surviving recipient T cells and thymic progenitors. T cells produced anew were the main source of T-cell counts and diversity one year after transplant. Several hundred expanded graft clones reportedly were the source of alpha-beta T cells about two months after transplant.

The CDR3 consists of 15 residues. The ends lost 8 bases at V and 8 bases at J; junction bases unmatched: 17. Germline values: CDR1 ENHRY, CDR2 SYGVKD. Preparation of the TCRbeta library was carried out with unique molecular identifiers. TCRdb ran MiXCR on the PCR reads and lists one entry per CDR3 protein. The data contain almost 500,000 distinct CDR3 sequences, roughly a tenth of them seen just once; the ten biggest clones take up 2%. The receptor comes from a child aged 2 to 10 with inherited bone marrow failure, due to receive a stem cell transplant. Sequencing was performed on PBMCs, taken before TCRalphabeta/CD19-depleted stem cell transplant. This chain uses TRBV10-3 with TRBJ2-7, with 8 bases matching TRBD1. CDR3 coding DNA: TGTGCCATCTCAACCCCCAACTCGGGACAGGAGAAGCAGTACTTC. It yields the protein CAISTPNSGQEKQYF.